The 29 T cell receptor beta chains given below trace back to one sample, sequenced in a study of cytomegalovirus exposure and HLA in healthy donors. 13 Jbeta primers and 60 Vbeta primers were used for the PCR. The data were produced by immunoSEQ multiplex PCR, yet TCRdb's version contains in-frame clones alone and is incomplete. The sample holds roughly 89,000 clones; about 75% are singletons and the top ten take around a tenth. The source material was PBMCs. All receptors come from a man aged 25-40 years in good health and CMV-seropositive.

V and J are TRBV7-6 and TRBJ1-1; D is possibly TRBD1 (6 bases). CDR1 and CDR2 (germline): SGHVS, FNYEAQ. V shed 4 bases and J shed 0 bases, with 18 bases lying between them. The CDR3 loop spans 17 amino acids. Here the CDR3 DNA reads TGTGCCAGCAGCTCCCTCGACTCGACAGGCATGAACACTGAAGCTTTCTTT. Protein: CASSSLDSTGMNTEAFF.

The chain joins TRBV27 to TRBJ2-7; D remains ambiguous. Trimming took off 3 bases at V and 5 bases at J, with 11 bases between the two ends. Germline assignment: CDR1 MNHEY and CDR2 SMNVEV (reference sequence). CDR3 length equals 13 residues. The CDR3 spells CASSLTGSHEQYF. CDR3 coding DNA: TGTGCCAGCAGTTTGACGGGTTCCCACGAGCAGTACTTC.

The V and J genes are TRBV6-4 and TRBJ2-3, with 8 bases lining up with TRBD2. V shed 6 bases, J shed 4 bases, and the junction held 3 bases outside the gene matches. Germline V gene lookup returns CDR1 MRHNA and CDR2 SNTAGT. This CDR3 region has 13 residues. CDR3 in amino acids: CASSGGAADTQYF. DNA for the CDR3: TGTGCCAGCAGCGGGGGGGCCGCAGATACGCAGTATTTT.

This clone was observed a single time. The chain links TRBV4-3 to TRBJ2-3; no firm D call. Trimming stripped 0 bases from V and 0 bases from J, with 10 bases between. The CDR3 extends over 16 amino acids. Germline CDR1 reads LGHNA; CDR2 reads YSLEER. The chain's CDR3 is CASSQEGPRSTDTQYF. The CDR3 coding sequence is TGCGCCAGCAGCCAAGAGGGCCCCCGGAGCACAGATACGCAGTATTTT.

DNA of the CDR3: TGTGCCAGCACCTCTGTTAATAATTCACCCCTCCACTTT. As protein: CASTSVNNSPLHF. The rearrangement links TRBV28 to TRBJ1-6; D is unclear. The CDR3 extends over 13 amino acids. The V end lost 7 bases, the J end lost 5 bases, and 9 bases lay between the germline ends. The germline gives CDR1 MDHEN, CDR2 SYDVKM.

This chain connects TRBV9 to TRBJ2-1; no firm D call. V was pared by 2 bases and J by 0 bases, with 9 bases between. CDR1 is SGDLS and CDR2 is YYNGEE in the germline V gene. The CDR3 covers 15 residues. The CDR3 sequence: CASSVGPSSYNEQFF. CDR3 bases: TGTGCCAGCAGCGTTGGGCCCAGCTCCTACAATGAGCAGTTCTTC. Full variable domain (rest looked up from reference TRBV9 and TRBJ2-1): DSGVTQTPKHLITATGQRVTLRCSPRSGDLSVYWYQQSLDQGLQFLIQYYNGEERAKGNILERFSAQQFPDLHSELNLSSLELGDSALYFCASSVGPSSYNEQFFGPGTRLTVL.

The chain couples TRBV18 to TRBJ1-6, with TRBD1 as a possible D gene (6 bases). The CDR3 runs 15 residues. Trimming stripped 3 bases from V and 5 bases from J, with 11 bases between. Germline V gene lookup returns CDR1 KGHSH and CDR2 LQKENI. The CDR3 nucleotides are TGTGCCAGCTCACCCAGGACAGCCAATAATTCACCCCTCCACTTT. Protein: CASSPRTANNSPLHF.

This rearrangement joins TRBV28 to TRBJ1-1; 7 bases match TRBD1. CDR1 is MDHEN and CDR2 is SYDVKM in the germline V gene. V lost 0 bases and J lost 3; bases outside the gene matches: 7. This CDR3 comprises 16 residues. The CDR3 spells CASSLWDRFSDTEAFF. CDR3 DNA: TGTGCCAGCAGTTTATGGGACAGGTTTTCGGACACTGAAGCTTTCTTT.

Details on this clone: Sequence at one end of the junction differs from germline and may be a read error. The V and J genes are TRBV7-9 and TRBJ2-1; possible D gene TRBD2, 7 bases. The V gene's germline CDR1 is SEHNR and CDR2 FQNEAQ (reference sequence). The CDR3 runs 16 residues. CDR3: CSSSPTRGGTYNEQFF. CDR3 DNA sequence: TGTTCCAGCAGCCCCACCCGCGGGGGCACCTACAATGAGCAGTTCTTC.

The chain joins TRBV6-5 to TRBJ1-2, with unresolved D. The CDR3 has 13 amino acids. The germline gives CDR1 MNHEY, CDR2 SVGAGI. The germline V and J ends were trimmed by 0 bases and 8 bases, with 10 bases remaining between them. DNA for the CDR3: TGTGCCAGCAGTTACTCAAGGGAGCGAGGCTACACCTTC. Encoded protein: CASSYSRERGYTF.

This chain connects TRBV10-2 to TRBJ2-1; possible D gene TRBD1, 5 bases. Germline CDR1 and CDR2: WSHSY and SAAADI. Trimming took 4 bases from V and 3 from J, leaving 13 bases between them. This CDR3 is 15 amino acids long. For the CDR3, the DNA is TGCGCCAGCAGTGTGTACAGGACCCTCTACAATGAGCAGTTCTTC. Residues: CASSVYRTLYNEQFF.

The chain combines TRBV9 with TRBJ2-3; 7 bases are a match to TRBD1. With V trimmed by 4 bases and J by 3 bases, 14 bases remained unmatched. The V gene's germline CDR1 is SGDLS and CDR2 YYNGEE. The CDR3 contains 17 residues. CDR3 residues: CASSIGQDSMRTDTQYF. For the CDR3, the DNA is TGTGCCAGCAGCATCGGACAGGACAGCATGAGGACAGATACGCAGTATTTT.

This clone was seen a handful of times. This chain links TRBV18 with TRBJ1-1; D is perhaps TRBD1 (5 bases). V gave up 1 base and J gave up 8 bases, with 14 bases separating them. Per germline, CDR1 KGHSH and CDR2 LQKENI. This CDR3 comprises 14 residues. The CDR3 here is CASSPRGSGGEAFF. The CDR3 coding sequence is TGTGCCAGCTCACCACGCGGGTCGGGGGGAGAAGCTTTCTTT.

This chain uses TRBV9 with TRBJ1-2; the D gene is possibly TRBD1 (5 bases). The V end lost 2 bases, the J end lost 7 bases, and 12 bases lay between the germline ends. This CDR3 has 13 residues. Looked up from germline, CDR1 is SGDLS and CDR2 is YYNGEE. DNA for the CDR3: TGTGCCAGCAGCGTTGAATATGGGGCTGGCTACACCTTC. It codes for CASSVEYGAGYTF.

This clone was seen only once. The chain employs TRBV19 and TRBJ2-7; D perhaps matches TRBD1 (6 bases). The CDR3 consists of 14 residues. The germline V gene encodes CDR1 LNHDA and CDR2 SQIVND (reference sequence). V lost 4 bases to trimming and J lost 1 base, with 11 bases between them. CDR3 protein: CASSKTGSSYEQYF. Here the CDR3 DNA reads TGTGCCAGTAGTAAAACAGGGTCTTCCTACGAGCAGTACTTC.

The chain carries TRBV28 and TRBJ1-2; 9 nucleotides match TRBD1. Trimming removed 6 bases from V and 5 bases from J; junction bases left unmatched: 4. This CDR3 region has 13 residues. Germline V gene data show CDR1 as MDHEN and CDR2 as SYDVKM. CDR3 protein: CASSRGTGYGYTF. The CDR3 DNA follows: TGTGCCAGCAGCAGAGGGACAGGGTATGGCTACACCTTC.

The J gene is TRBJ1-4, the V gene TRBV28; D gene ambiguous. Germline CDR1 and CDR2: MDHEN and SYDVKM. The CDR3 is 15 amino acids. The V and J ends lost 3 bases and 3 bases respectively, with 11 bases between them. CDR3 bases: TGTGCCAGCAGTTTGGTAGGGCGGGCTAATGAAAAACTGTTTTTT. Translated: CASSLVGRANEKLFF.

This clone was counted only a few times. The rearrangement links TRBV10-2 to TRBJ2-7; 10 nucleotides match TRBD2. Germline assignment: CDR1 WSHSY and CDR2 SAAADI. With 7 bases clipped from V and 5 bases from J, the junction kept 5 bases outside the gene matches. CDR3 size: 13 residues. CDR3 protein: CASTKRGGHEQYF. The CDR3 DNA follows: TGCGCCAGCACAAAGCGGGGGGGCCACGAGCAGTACTTC.

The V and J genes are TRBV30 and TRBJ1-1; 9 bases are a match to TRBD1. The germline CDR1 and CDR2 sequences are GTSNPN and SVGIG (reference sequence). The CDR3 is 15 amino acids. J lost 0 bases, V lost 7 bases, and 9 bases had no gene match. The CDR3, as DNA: TGTGCCTCCCTCGTCCGGGACAGGGTGAACACTGAAGCTTTCTTT. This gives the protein CASLVRDRVNTEAFF.

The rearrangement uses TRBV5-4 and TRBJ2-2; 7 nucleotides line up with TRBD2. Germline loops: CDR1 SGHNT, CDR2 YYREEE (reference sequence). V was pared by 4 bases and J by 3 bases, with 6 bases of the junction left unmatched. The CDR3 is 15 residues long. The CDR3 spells CASSGASGYTGELFF. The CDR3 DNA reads TGTGCCAGCAGCGGGGCTAGCGGCTACACCGGGGAGCTGTTTTTT. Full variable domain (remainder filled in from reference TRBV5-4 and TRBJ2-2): ETGVTQSPTHLIKTRGQQVTLRCSSQSGHNTVSWYQQALGQGPQFIFQYYREEENGRGNFPPRFSGLQFPNYSSELNVNALELDDSALYLCASSGASGYTGELFFGEGSRLTVL.

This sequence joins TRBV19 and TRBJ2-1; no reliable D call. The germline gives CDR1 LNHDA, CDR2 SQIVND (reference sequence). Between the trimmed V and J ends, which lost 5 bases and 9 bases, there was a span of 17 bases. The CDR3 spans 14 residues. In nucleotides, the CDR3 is TGTGCCAGTAGTCCCCAATACAGATCCCGTGAGCAGTTCTTC. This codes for CASSPQYRSREQFF.

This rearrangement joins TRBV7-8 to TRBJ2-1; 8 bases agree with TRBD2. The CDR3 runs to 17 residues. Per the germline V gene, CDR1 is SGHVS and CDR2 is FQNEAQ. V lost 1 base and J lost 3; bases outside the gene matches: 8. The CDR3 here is CASSLGSGGAVYNEQFF. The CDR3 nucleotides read TGTGCCAGCAGCTTAGGTTCGGGGGGGGCTGTCTACAATGAGCAGTTCTTC.

CDR3 region: CASSQESPGGYTGELFF. DNA for the CDR3: TGCGCCAGCAGCCAAGAGTCGCCAGGGGGTTACACCGGGGAGCTGTTTTTT. The chain carries TRBV4-3 and TRBJ2-2; 7 bases are shared with TRBD1. Germline V lookup: CDR1 LGHNA, CDR2 YSLEER. The ends lost 0 bases at V and 3 bases at J; junction bases unmatched: 7. The CDR3 totals 17 residues.

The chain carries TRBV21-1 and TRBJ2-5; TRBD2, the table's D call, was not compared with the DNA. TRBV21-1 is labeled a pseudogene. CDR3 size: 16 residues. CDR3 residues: CASSLTRGAADGTQYF. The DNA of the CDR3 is TGTGCCAGCAGCCTCACTCGGGGAGCGGCAGACGGGACCCAGTACTTC.

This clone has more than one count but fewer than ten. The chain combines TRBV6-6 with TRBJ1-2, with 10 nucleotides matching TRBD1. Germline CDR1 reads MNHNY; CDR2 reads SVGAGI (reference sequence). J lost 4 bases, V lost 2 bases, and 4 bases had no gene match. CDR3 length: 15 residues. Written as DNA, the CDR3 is TGTGCCAGCAGTTACGAAGACAGGGGGCCCTATGGCTACACCTTC. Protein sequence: CASSYEDRGPYGYTF.

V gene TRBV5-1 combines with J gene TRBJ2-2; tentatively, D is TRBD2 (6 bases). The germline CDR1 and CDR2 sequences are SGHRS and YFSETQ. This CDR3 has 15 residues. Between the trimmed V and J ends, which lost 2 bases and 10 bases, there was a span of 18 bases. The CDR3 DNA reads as TGCGCCAGCAGCTTTAGCGGAGTGATGGAGGTGGAGCTGTTTTTT. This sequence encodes CASSFSGVMEVELFF.

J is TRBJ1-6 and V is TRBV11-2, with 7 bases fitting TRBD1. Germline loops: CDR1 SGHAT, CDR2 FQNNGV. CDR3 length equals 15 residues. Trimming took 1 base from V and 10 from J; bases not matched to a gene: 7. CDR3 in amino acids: CASSLVGQGDSPLHF. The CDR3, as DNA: TGTGCCAGCAGCTTAGTAGGCCAGGGGGACTCACCCCTCCACTTT.

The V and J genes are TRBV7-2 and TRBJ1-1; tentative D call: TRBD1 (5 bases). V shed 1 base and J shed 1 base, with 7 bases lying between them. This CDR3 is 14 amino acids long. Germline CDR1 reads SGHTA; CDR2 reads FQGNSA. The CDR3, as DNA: TGTGCCAGCAGCTTAGTGGGGGGGAACACTGAAGCTTTCTTT. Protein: CASSLVGGNTEAFF.

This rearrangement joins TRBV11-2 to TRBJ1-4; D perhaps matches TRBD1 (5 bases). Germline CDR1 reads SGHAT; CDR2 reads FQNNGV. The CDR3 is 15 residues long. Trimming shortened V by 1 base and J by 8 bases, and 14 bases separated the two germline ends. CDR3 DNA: TGTGCCAGCAGCTTAGGCCCTTCGGCAGGGGAAAAACTGTTTTTT. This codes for CASSLGPSAGEKLFF.